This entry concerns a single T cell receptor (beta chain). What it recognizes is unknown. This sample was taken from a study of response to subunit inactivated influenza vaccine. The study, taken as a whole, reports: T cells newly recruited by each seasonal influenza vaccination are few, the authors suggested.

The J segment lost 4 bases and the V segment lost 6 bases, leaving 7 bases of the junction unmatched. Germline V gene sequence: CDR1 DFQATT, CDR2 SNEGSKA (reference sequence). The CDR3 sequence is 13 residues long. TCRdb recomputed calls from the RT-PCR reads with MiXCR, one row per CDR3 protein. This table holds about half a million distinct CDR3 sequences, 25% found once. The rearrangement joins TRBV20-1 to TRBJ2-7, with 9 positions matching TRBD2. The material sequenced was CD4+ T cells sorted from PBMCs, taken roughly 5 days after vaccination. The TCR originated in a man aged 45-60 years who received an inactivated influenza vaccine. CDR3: CSAPGTSSYEQYF. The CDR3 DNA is TGCAGTGCCCCCGGGACTAGCAGTTACGAGCAGTACTTC.